These 9 T cell receptor beta chains were sequenced from one sample in a study of tumor-infiltrating lymphocytes in glioblastoma multiforme. Multiple V-beta primers and a C-beta primer amplified TCRB from RNA. A single record per CDR3 protein comes from TCRdb applying MiXCR to the multiplex PCR reads. The sample has fewer than 15,000 distinct CDR3 sequences; about 69% are singletons. The sequenced sample consisted of brain tumor tissue. The source is a male donor with glioblastoma.

The rearrangement links TRBV20-1 to TRBJ2-1, with 8 bases fitting TRBD1. Germline CDR1 reads DFQATT; CDR2 reads SNEGSKA (reference sequence). V shed 7 bases, J shed 4 bases, and the junction held 3 bases outside the gene matches. CDR3 length: 12 residues. The CDR3 sequence is CSGGTGYNEQFF. CDR3 nucleotides: TGCAGTGGAGGGACAGGTTACAATGAGCAGTTCTTC.

This clonotype is labeled as medium-sized (0.01 to 0.1%). V is TRBV12-3 or TRBV12-4 and J is TRBJ1-2, with a possible D match to TRBD1 (6 bases). V lost 3 bases, J lost 6 bases, and 11 bases lay in between. CDR3 length: 13 amino acids. The DNA of the CDR3 is TGTGCCAGCAGTTTTACAGGGTCACATGGCTACACCTTC. It is translated as CASSFTGSHGYTF.

This chain links TRBV20-1 with TRBJ2-4, with TRBD1 matching 7 bases. Germline V lookup: CDR1 DFQATT, CDR2 SNEGSKA (reference sequence). This CDR3 region has 19 residues. CDR3 bases: TGCAATGTTAGAGACCCGGCCAGGGGGATTCGGAAAGCCAAAAACATTCAGTACTTC. Translated: CNVRDPARGIRKAKNIQYF.

This clonotype was counted at least ten times. The rearrangement joins TRBV2 to TRBJ2-7, with 10 bases matching TRBD1. CDR3 size: 15 residues. Germline lookup yields CDR1 SNHLY and CDR2 FYNNEI. V lost 7 bases to trimming and J lost 6 bases; unmatched junction nucleotides: 12. CDR3 bases: TGTGCCAGCACCGGCCACGGGGGACAGGGGATCGAGCAGTACTTC. It translates to CASTGHGGQGIEQYF.

This clonotype was seen only a few times. This rearrangement joins TRBV20-1 to TRBJ2-2; 9 nucleotides agree with TRBD1. With V trimmed by 3 bases and J by 1 base, 0 bases remained unmatched. This CDR3 is 14 amino acids long. CDR1 DFQATT and CDR2 SNEGSKA come from the germline V gene (reference sequence). The CDR3 loop reads CSARGQGNTGELFF. Written as DNA, the CDR3 is TGCAGTGCTAGGGGACAGGGGAACACCGGGGAGCTGTTTTTT.

The rearrangement links TRBV11-1 to TRBJ2-1; D perhaps matches TRBD1 (5 bases). The CDR3 consists of 14 residues. V lost 2 bases and J lost 6, with 11 bases in between. Germline V gives CDR1 SGHAT, CDR2 FQDESV (reference sequence). CDR3 sequence: CASSLLMGPNEQFF. DNA of the CDR3: TGTGCCAGCAGCTTATTAATGGGGCCCAATGAGCAGTTCTTC.

This chain uses TRBV12-3 or TRBV12-4 with TRBJ2-3, with D tentatively TRBD1 (6 bases). Trimming left V 5 bases short and J 8 bases short, with 11 bases between. CDR3 length: 12 amino acids. CDR3 bases: TGTGCCAGCAGTCGGACAGACGGTACGCAGTATTTT. Translated, it gives CASSRTDGTQYF.

This clonotype is categorized as medium-sized. The chain links TRBV5-5 to TRBJ2-2; D possibly corresponds to TRBD2 (5 bases). The V end was cut by 0 bases, the J end by 4 bases, with 13 bases between. The CDR3 is made up of 16 amino acids. The germline V gene has CDR1 SGHKS and CDR2 YYEKEE (reference sequence). This CDR3 reads CASSLEPAASTGELFF. The CDR3 DNA reads TGTGCCAGCAGCTTGGAGCCAGCGGCGAGCACCGGGGAGCTGTTTTTT. The whole variable domain, remainder taken from reference TRBV5-5 and TRBJ2-2, is DAGVTQSPTHLIKTRGQQVTLRCSPISGHKSVSWYQQVLGQGPQFIFQYYEKEERGRGNFPDRFSARQFPNYSSELNVNALLLGDSALYLCASSLEPAASTGELFFGEGSRLTVL.

For this clonotype: Because it lacks the conserved phenylalanine or tryptophan at the end, this CDR3 is likely a read error. The chain joins TRBV5-1 to TRBJ2-2; the match to TRBD2 covers 7 bases. Germline CDR1 SGHRS, CDR2 YFSETQ. The length of the CDR3 is 14 residues. As DNA, the CDR3 is TGCGCCAGCAGCTTGGCTCAATTCGGCGGGGGGCTGTTTTTA. It encodes CASSLAQFGGGLFL.